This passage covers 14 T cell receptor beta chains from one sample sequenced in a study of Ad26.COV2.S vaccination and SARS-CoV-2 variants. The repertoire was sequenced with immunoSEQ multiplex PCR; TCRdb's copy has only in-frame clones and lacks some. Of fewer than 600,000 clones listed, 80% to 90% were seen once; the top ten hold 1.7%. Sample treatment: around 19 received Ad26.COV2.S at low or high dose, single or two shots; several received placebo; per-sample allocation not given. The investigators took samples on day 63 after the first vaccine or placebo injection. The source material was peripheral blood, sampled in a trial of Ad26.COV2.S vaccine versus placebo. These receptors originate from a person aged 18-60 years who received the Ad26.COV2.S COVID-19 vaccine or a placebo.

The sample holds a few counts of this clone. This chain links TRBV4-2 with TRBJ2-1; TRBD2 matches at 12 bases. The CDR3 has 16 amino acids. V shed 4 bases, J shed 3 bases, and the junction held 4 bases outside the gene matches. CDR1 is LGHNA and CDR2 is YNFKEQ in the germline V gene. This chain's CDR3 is CASSPLAGGDYNEQFF. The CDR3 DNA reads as TGTGCCAGCAGCCCACTAGCGGGAGGTGACTACAATGAGCAGTTCTTC.

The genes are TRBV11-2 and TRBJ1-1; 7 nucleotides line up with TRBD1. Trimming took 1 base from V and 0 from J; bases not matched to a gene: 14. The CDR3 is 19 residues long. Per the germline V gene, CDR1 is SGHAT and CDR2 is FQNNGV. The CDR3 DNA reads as TGTGCCAGCAGCTTAGTGTGGGGACACAGGGGTGAAATGAACACTGAAGCTTTCTTT. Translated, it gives CASSLVWGHRGEMNTEAFF.

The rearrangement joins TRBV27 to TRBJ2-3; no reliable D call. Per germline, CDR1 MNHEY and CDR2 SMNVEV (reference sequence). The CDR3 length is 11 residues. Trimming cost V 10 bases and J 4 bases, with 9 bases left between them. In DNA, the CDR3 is TGTGCCACCGTGGGGTCAGATACGCAGTATTTT. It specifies CATVGSDTQYF.

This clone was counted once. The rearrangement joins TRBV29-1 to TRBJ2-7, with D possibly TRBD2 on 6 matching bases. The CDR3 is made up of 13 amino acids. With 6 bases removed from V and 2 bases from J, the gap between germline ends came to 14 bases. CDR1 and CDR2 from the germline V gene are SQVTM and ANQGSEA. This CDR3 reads CSVLTGGAYEQYF. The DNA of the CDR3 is TGCAGCGTCCTCACCGGGGGTGCCTACGAGCAGTACTTC.

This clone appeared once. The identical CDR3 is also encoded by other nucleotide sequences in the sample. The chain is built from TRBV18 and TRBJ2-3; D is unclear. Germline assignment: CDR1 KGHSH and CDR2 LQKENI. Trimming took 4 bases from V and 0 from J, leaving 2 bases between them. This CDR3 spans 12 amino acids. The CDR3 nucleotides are TGTGCCAGCTCACTCAGCACAGATACGCAGTATTTT. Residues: CASSLSTDTQYF.

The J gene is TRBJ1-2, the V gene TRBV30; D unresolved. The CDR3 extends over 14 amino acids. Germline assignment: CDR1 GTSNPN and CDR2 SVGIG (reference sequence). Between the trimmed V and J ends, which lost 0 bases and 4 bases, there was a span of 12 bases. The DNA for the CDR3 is TGTGCCTGGAGTGTACGGCCCGGCACCTATGGCTACACCTTC. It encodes CAWSVRPGTYGYTF.

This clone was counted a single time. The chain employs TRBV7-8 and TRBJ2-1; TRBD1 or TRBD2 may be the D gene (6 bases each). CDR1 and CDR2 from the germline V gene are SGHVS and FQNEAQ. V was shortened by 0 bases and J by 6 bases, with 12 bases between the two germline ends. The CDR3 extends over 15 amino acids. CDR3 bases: TGTGCCAGCAGCTTAGCGGGGGGCCGTAGCAATGAGCAGTTCTTC. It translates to CASSLAGGRSNEQFF.

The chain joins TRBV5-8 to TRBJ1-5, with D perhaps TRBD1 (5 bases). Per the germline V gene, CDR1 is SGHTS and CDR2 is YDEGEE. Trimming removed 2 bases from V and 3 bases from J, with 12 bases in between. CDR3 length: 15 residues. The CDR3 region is CASSFDPGSNQPQHF. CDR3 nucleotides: TGTGCCAGCAGCTTCGATCCAGGGTCCAATCAGCCCCAGCATTTT.

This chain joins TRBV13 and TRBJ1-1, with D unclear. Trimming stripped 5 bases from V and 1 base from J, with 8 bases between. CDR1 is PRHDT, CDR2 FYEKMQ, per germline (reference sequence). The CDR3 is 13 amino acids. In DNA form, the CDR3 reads TGTGCCAGCAGCGAAAGCGAGAACACTGAAGCTTTCTTT. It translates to CASSESENTEAFF. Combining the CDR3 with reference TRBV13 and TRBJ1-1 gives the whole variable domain AAGVIQSPRHLIKEKRETATLKCYPIPRHDTVYWYQQGPGQDPQFLISFYEKMQSDKGSIPDRFSAQQFSDYHSELNMSSLELGDSALYFCASSESENTEAFFGQGTRLTVV.

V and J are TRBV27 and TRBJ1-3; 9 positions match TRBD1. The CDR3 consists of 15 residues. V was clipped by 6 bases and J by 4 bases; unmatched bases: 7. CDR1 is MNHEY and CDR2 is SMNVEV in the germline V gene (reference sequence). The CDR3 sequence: CASRTGTGPGNTIYF. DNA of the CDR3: TGTGCCAGCAGGACCGGGACAGGGCCCGGAAACACCATATATTTT.

The CDR3 DNA reads as TGCGCCAGCAGTCGGACGGGGGATAATTCACCCCTCCACTTT. Its protein product is CASSRTGDNSPLHF. This chain connects TRBV4-1 to TRBJ1-6, with a possible D match to TRBD1 (5 bases). Looked up from germline, CDR1 is MGHRA and CDR2 is YSYEKL. The CDR3 spans 14 residues. Trimming left V 6 bases short and J 5 bases short, with 11 bases between.

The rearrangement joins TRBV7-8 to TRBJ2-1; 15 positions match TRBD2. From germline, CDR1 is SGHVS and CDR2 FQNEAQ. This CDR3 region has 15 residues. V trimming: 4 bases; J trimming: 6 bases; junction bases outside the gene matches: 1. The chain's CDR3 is CASSSGLAGGNEQFF. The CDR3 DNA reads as TGTGCCAGCAGCTCGGGACTAGCGGGAGGCAATGAGCAGTTCTTC.

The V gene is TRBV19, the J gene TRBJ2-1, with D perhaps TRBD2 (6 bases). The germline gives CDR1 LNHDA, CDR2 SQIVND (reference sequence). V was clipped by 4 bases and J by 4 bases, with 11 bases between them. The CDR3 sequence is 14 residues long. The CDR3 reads CASSTWEAYNEQFF. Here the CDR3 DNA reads TGTGCCAGTAGTACGTGGGAGGCTTACAATGAGCAGTTCTTC. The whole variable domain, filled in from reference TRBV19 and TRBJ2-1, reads DGGITQSPKYLFRKEGQNVTLSCEQNLNHDAMYWYRQDPGQGLRLIYYSQIVNDFQKGDIAEGYSVSREKKESFPLTVTSAQKNPTAFYLCASSTWEAYNEQFFGPGTRLTVL.

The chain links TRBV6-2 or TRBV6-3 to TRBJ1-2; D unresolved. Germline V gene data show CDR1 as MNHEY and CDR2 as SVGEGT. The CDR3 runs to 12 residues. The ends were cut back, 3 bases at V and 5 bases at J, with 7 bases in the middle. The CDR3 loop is CASSYAGYGYTF. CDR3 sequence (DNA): TGTGCCAGCAGTTATGCGGGGTATGGCTACACCTTC.